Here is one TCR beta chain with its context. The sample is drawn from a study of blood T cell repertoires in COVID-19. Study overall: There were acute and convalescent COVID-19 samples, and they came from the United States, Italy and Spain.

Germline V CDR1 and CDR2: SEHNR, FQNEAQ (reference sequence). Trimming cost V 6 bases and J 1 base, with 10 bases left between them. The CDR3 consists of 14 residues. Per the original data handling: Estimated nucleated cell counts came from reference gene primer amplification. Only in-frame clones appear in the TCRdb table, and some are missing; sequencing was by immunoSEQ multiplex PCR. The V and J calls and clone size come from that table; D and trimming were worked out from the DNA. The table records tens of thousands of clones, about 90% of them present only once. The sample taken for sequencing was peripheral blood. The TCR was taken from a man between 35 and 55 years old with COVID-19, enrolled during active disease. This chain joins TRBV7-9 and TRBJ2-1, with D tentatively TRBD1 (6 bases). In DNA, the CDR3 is TGTGCCAGCAGACGAGGGGGTTCCTACAATGAGCAGTTCTTC. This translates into CASRRGGSYNEQFF. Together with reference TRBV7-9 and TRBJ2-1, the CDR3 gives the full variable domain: DTGVSQNPRHKITKRGQNVTFRCDPISEHNRLYWYRQTLGQGPEFLTYFQNEAQLEKSRLLSDRFSAERPKGSFSTLEIQRTEQGDSAMYLCASRRGGSYNEQFFGPGTRLTVL.